This entry lists 5 T cell receptor beta chains sequenced from one sample in a study of T cell responses to AZD1222 COVID-19 vaccine. Measured with immunoSEQ multiplex PCR; TCRdb has only the in-frame clones, and not every one. The sample lists 100,000 to 150,000 clones; roughly 88% were seen once. The specimen comprised peripheral blood, sampled on day 0 of AZD1222 vaccination. These receptors were taken from an adult in good health.

The V and J genes are TRBV11-2 and TRBJ1-2; no definite D call. This CDR3 spans 15 amino acids. The V gene's germline CDR1 is SGHAT and CDR2 FQNNGV. Trimming took off 5 bases at V and 7 bases at J, with 20 bases between the two ends. CDR3 protein: CASSPPPPEFGGYTF. Here the CDR3 DNA reads TGTGCCAGCAGCCCACCCCCCCCAGAGTTTGGTGGCTACACCTTC.

In this sample, this clone turned up once. The rearrangement links TRBV11-3 to TRBJ2-2; 7 nucleotides match TRBD2. The germline V gene has CDR1 SGHNT and CDR2 YENEEA. The CDR3 extends over 12 amino acids. Losses at the gene ends were 5 bases for V and 6 bases for J; bases not matched to a gene: 0. The CDR3 coding sequence is TGTGCCAGCAGCCGGGGGGCCGGGGAGCTGTTTTTT. As protein: CASSRGAGELFF.

Only one count was recorded for this clone. The chain uses TRBV5-6 and TRBJ1-1; D possibly corresponds to TRBD1 (5 bases). This CDR3 is built from 14 residues. Trimming removed 4 bases from V and 4 bases from J, with 14 bases in between. Germline V gene sequence: CDR1 SGHDT, CDR2 YYEEEE. The CDR3 coding sequence is TGTGCCAGCAGCACTCTAGGGGTGGCCACTGAAGCTTTCTTT. Translated, it gives CASSTLGVATEAFF.

This clone was seen only a few times. The rearrangement joins TRBV5-6 to TRBJ1-1; 12 nucleotides agree with TRBD1. Trimming cost V 3 bases and J 5 bases; bases outside gene matches: 8. Germline V gives CDR1 SGHDT, CDR2 YYEEEE. This CDR3 is built from 16 residues. CDR3 sequence: CASSSPGQGARTEAFF. CDR3 sequence (DNA): TGTGCCAGCAGCTCGCCGGGACAGGGGGCTCGGACTGAAGCTTTCTTT.

Details on this clone: Mismatch with germline at one junction end may stem from a read error. The chain links TRBV19 to TRBJ2-7; D is uncertain. Per the germline V gene, CDR1 is LNHDA and CDR2 is SQIVND (reference sequence). This CDR3 has 11 residues. This CDR3 reads CASSVRVMWDF. The CDR3 DNA reads TGTGCCAGTAGTGTCCGAGTTATGTGGGACTTC.